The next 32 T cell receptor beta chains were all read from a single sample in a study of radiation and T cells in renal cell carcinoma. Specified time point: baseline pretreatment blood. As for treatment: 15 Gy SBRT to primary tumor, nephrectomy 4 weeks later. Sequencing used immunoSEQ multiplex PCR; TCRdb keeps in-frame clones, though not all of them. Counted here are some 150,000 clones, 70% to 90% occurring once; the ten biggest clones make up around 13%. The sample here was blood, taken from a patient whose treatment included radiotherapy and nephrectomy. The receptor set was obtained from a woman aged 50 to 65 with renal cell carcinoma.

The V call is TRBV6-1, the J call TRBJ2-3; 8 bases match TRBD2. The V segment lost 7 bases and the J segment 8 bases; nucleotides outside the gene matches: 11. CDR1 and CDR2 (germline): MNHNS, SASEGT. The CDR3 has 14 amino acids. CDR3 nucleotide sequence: TGTGCCAGCACCCCGGGAGGGGGGGCCGCTACGCAGTATTTT. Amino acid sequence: CASTPGGGAATQYF.

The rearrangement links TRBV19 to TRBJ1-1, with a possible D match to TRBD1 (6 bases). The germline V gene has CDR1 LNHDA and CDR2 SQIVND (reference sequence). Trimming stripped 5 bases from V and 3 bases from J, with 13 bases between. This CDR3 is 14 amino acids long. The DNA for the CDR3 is TGTGCCAGTAGTTTGCAGGGGAGGGACACTGAAGCTTTCTTT. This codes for CASSLQGRDTEAFF.

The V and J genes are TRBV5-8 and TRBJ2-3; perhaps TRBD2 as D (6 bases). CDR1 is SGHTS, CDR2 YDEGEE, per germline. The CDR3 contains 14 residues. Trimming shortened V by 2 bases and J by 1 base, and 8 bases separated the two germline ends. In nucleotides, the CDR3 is TGTGCCAGCAGCTTACTAGCAGGCACAGATACGCAGTATTTT. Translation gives CASSLLAGTDTQYF.

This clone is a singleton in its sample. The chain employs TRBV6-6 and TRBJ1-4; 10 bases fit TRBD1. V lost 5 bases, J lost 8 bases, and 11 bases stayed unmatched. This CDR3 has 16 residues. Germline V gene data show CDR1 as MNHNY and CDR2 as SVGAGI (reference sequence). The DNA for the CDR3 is TGTGCCAGCAGTCCATACCCGGGACAGGGGCGGGAAAAACTGTTTTTT. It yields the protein CASSPYPGQGREKLFF.

CDR3: CASSSEGDEAFF. The CDR3 DNA reads TGCGCCAGCAGTTCGGAAGGGGATGAAGCTTTCTTT. V is TRBV5-1 and J is TRBJ1-1; D is possibly TRBD1 (5 bases). Trimming took 5 bases from V and 7 from J, leaving 12 bases between them. CDR1 is SGHRS and CDR2 is YFSETQ in the germline V gene. This CDR3 spans 12 amino acids. The full variable domain, its missing parts supplied by reference TRBV5-1 and TRBJ1-1, is KAGVTQTPRYLIKTRGQQVTLSCSPISGHRSVSWYQQTPGQGLQFLFEYFSETQRNKGNFPGRFSGRQFSNSRSEMNVSTLELGDSALYLCASSSEGDEAFFGQGTRLTVV.

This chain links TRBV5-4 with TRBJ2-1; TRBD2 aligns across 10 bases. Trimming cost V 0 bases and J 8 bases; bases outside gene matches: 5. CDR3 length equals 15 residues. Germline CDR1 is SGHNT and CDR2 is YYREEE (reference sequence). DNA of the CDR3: TGTGCCAGCAGCTTGGCGCTAGCGGGGGAAGATGAGCAGTTCTTC. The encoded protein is CASSLALAGEDEQFF.

The CDR3 is CASSSRTGGDEQYF. In DNA form, the CDR3 reads TGTGCCAGTAGTTCGCGGACAGGGGGCGACGAGCAGTACTTC. The chain couples TRBV19 to TRBJ2-7; TRBD1 matches at 11 bases. The V segment lost 5 bases and the J segment 5 bases; nucleotides outside the gene matches: 5. The CDR3 totals 14 residues. Germline V CDR1 and CDR2: LNHDA, SQIVND (reference sequence).

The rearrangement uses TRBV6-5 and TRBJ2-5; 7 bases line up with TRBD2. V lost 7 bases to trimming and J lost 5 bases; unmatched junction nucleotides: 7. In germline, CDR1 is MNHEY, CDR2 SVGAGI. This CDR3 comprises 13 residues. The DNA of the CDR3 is TGTGCCAGCAAGCGGGGAAGAGACGAGACCCAGTACTTC. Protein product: CASKRGRDETQYF.

CDR3 in DNA: TGTGCCAGCAGCTTAGGAGTGAGAACCAAAGCTTTCTTT. Translation: CASSLGVRTKAFF. The chain uses TRBV7-2 and TRBJ1-1; D is uncertain. V lost 1 base and J 9 bases, leaving 12 bases between the germline ends. The CDR3 is 13 amino acids. Germline V lookup: CDR1 SGHTA, CDR2 FQGNSA.

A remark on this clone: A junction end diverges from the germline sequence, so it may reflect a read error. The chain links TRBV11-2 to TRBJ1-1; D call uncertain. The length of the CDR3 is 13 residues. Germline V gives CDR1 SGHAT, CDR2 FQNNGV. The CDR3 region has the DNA TGTGCCAGCAGTTTAGAGGGCCGGGGAAGAGCTTTCTTT. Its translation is CASSLEGRGRAFF.

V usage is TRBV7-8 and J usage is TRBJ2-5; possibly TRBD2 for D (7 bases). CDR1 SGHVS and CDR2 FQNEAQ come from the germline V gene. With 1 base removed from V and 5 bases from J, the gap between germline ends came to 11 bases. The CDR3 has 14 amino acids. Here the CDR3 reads CASSLVGGLETQYF. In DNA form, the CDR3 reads TGTGCCAGCAGCTTAGTCGGGGGGCTGGAGACCCAGTACTTC.

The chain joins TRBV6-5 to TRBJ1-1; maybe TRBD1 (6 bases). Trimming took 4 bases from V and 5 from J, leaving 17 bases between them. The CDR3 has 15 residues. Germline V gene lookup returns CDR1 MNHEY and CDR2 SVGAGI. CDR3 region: CASSSPSGARTEAFF. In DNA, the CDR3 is TGTGCCAGCAGTTCCCCTTCGGGGGCAAGGACTGAAGCTTTCTTT.

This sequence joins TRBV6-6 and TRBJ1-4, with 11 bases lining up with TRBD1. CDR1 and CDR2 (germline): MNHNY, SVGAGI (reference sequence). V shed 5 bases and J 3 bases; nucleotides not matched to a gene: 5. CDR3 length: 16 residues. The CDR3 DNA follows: TGTGCCAGCAGTGCGGGACAGGGGGTGGCTAATGAAAAACTGTTTTTT. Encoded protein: CASSAGQGVANEKLFF.

CDR3 nucleotides: TGTGCCAGCAGCCCAGAGGGGGATACGCAGTATTTT. Translating gives CASSPEGDTQYF. The rearrangement uses TRBV7-8 and TRBJ2-3; D possibly matches TRBD1 or TRBD2 (5 bases each). CDR1 and CDR2 (germline): SGHVS, FQNEAQ. The CDR3 is made up of 12 amino acids. Trimming took off 5 bases at V and 6 bases at J, with 9 bases between the two ends.

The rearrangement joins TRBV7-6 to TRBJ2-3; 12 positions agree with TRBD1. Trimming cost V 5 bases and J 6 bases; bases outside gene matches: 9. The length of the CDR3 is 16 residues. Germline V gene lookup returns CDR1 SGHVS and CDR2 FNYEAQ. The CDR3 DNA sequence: TGTGCCAGCAGCCCTGGGACAGGGGGCGGAAGGGATACGCAGTATTTT. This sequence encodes CASSPGTGGGRDTQYF.

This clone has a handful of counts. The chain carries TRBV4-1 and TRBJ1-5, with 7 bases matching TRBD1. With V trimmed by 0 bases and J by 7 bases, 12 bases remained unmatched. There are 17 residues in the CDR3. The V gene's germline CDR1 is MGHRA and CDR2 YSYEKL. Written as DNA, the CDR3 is TGCGCCAGCAGCCAAGATCGTAACAGGGGAATGGTGCAGCCCCAGCATTTT. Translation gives CASSQDRNRGMVQPQHF.

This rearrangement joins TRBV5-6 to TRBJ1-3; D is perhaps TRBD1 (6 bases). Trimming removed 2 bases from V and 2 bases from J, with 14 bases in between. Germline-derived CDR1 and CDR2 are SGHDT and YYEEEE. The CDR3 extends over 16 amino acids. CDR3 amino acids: CASSFLPGQTGNTIYF. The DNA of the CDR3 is TGTGCCAGCAGCTTTTTACCGGGACAAACTGGAAACACCATATATTTT.

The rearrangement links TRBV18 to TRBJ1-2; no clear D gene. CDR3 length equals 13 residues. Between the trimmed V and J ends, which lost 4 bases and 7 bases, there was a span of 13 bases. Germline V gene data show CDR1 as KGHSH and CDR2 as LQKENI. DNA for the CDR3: TGTGCCAGCTCACGTGACCTCGAGGCTGGCTACACCTTC. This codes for CASSRDLEAGYTF.

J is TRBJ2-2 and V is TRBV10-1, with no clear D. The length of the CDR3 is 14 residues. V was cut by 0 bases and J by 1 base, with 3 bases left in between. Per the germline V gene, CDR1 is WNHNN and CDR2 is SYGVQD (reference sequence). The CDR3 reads CASSESKNTGELFF. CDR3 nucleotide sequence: TGCGCCAGCAGTGAGTCGAAGAACACCGGGGAGCTGTTTTTT.

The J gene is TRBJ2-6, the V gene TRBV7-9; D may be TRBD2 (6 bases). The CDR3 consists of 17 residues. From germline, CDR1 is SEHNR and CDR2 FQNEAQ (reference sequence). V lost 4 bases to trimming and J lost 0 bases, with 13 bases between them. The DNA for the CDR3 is TGTGCCAGCAGCTGGTCCGGGGGAAGCTCTGGGGCCAACGTCCTGACTTTC. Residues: CASSWSGGSSGANVLTF.

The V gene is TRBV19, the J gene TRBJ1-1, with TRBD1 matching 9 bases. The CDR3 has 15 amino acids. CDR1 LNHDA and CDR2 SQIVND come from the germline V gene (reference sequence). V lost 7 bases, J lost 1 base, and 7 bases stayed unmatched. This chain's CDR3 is CASKRTGAANTEAFF. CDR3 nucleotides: TGTGCCAGTAAGCGGACAGGGGCGGCGAACACTGAAGCTTTCTTT.

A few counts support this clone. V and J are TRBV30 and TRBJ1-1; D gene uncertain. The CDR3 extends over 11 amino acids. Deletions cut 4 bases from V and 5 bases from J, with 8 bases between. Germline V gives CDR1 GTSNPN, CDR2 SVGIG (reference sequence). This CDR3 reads CAWNKGTEAFF. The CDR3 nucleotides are TGTGCCTGGAACAAAGGGACTGAAGCTTTCTTT.

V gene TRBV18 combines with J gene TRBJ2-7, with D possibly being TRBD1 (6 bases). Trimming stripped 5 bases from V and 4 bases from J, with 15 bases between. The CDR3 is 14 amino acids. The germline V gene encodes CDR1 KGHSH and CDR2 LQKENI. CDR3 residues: CASSVQGIGYEQYF. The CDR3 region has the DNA TGTGCCAGCTCAGTACAGGGAATTGGATACGAGCAGTACTTC.

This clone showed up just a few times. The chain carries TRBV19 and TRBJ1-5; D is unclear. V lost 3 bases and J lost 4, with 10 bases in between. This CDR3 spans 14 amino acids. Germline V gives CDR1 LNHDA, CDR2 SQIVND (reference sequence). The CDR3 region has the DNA TGTGCCAGTAGTATGGTACTGGAGAATCAGCCCCAGCATTTT. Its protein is CASSMVLENQPQHF.

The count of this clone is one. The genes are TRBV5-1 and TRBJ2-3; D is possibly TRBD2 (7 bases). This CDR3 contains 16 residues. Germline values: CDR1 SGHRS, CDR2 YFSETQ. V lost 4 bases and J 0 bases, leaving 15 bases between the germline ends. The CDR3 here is CASSPGAGASTDTQYF. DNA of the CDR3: TGCGCCAGCAGCCCTGGGGCGGGGGCTAGCACAGATACGCAGTATTTT.

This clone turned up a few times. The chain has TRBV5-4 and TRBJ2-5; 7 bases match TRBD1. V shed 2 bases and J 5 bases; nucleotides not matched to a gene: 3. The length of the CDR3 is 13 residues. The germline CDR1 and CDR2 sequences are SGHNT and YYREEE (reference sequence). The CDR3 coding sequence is TGTGCCAGCAGCTTCACAGGGGTGGAGACCCAGTACTTC. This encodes CASSFTGVETQYF.

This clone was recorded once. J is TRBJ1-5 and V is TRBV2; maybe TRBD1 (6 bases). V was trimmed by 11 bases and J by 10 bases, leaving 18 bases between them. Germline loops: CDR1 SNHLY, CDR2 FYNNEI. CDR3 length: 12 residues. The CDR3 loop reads CAARGAMPPQHF. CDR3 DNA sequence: TGTGCCGCTCGGGGGGCAATGCCCCCCCAGCATTTT. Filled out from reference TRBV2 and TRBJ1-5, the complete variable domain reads EPEVTQTPSHQVTQMGQEVILRCVPISNHLYFYWYRQILGQKVEFLVSFYNNEISEKSEIFDDQFSVERPDGSNFTLKIRSTKLEDSAMYFCAARGAMPPQHFGDGTRLSIL.

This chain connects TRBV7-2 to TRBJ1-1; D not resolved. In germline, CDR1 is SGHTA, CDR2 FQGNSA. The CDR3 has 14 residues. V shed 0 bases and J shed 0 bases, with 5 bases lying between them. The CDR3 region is CASSLARVNTEAFF. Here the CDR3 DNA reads TGTGCCAGCAGCTTAGCTCGTGTGAACACTGAAGCTTTCTTT.

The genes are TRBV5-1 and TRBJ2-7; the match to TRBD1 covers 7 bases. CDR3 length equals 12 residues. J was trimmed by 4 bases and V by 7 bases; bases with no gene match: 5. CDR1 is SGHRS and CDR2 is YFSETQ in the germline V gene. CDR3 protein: CASGLDRYEQYF. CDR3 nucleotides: TGCGCCAGCGGCCTGGACAGGTACGAGCAGTACTTC.

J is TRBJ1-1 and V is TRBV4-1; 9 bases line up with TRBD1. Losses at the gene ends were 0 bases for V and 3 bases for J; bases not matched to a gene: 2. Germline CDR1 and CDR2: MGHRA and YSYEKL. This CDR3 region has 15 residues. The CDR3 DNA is TGCGCCAGCAGCCAAGAACAGGGGGCGGACACTGAAGCTTTCTTT. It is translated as CASSQEQGADTEAFF.

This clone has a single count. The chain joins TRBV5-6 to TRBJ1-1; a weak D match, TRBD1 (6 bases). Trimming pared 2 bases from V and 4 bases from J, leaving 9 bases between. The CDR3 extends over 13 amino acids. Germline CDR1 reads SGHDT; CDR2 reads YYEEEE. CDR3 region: CASSLQGGTEAFF. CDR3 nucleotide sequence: TGTGCCAGCAGCTTACAGGGTGGCACTGAAGCTTTCTTT.

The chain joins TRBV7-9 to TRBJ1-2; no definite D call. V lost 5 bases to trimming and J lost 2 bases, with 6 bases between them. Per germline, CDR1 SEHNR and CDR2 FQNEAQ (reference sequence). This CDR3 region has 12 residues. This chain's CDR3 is CASSPLNYGYTF. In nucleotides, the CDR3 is TGTGCCAGCAGCCCGCTGAACTATGGCTACACCTTC. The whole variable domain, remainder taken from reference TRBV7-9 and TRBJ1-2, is DTGVSQNPRHKITKRGQNVTFRCDPISEHNRLYWYRQTLGQGPEFLTYFQNEAQLEKSRLLSDRFSAERPKGSFSTLEIQRTEQGDSAMYLCASSPLNYGYTFGSGTRLTVV.